The 17 T cell receptor beta chains reported below all come from one sample, sequenced in a study of blood T cell repertoires in COVID-19. Generated by immunoSEQ multiplex PCR, the TCRdb table keeps only in-frame clones and is missing some. The repertoire consists of hundreds of thousands of clones, with around 91% occurring once and the leading ten covering around 3.5%. Material for sequencing was peripheral blood. These receptors all come from a woman aged 18-35 years who had recovered from COVID-19.

V is TRBV18 and J is TRBJ2-4, with TRBD1 matching 7 bases. Per germline, CDR1 KGHSH and CDR2 LQKENI. Germline trimming cut 0 bases from V and 6 bases from J; bases unmatched to any gene: 2. This CDR3 region has 14 residues. The CDR3 spells CASSPPGQPNIQYF. DNA of the CDR3: TGTGCCAGCTCACCACCGGGACAGCCAAACATTCAGTACTTC.

V gene TRBV14 combines with J gene TRBJ1-2, with D tentatively TRBD1 (5 bases). V was pared by 4 bases and J by 8 bases, with 14 bases between. The CDR3 extends over 13 amino acids. Germline lookup yields CDR1 SGHDN and CDR2 FVKESK. CDR3 DNA sequence: TGTGCCAGCAGCCGTTTGGTAGGGGTCGGCTACACCTTC. Its translation is CASSRLVGVGYTF. The full variable domain, its missing parts supplied by reference TRBV14 and TRBJ1-2, is EAGVTQFPSHSVIEKGQTVTLRCDPISGHDNLYWYRRVMGKEIKFLLHFVKESKQDESGMPNNRFLAERTGGTYSTLKVQPAELEDSGVYFCASSRLVGVGYTFGSGTRLTVV.

This chain links TRBV14 with TRBJ2-5; the D is unclear. The V gene's germline CDR1 is SGHDN and CDR2 FVKESK. The CDR3 sequence is 15 residues long. Trimming stripped 0 bases from V and 4 bases from J, with 12 bases between. The CDR3 DNA reads TGTGCCAGCAGCCAAGATAGAGGCCCTCCAGAGACCCAGTACTTC. Its translation is CASSQDRGPPETQYF.

The V call is TRBV5-4, the J call TRBJ1-6; D possibly corresponds to TRBD1 (6 bases). Trimming pared 4 bases from V and 10 bases from J, leaving 15 bases between. CDR1 and CDR2 (germline): SGHNT, YYREEE (reference sequence). The CDR3 length is 14 residues. CDR3 amino acids: CASSQRQGLSPLHF. CDR3 DNA: TGTGCCAGCAGCCAGCGGCAGGGGTTATCACCCCTCCACTTT.

This chain joins TRBV7-9 and TRBJ1-4, with TRBD1 matching over 9 bases. The CDR3 runs 15 residues. Unmatched junction bases numbered 5, after V lost 5 bases and J lost 4 bases. Germline lookup yields CDR1 SEHNR and CDR2 FQNEAQ (reference sequence). The CDR3 region is CASSPTGGGNEKLFF. As DNA, the CDR3 is TGTGCCAGCAGCCCGACAGGGGGTGGTAATGAAAAACTGTTTTTT. The variable domain in full, with the rest retrieved from reference TRBV7-9 and TRBJ1-4, is DTGVSQNPRHKITKRGQNVTFRCDPISEHNRLYWYRQTLGQGPEFLTYFQNEAQLEKSRLLSDRFSAERPKGSFSTLEIQRTEQGDSAMYLCASSPTGGGNEKLFFGSGTQLSVL.

This chain joins TRBV24-1 and TRBJ2-3, with 8 bases identical to TRBD2. Germline assignment: CDR1 KGHDR and CDR2 SFDVKD. V shed 4 bases and J 5 bases; nucleotides not matched to a gene: 7. This CDR3 has 15 residues. The CDR3 DNA follows: TGTGCCACCAGTGACGCGGGAGGCCCGGGAGATACGCAGTATTTT. The encoded protein is CATSDAGGPGDTQYF.

The genes are TRBV19 and TRBJ2-5, with D perhaps TRBD1 (7 bases). The germline CDR1 and CDR2 sequences are LNHDA and SQIVND (reference sequence). CDR3 length: 15 residues. Trimming cost V 6 bases and J 5 bases, with 19 bases left between them. The CDR3 nucleotides read TGTGCCAGTAGCCGGTGGAGGGGGCAAGGGGAGACCCAGTACTTC. Encoded protein: CASSRWRGQGETQYF.

This clone has only a few counts. This chain links TRBV7-2 with TRBJ1-3, with 8 bases that match TRBD1. Trimming at V came to 4 bases and at J to 0 bases, leaving 8 bases not matched to a gene. Per the germline V gene, CDR1 is SGHTA and CDR2 is FQGNSA. This CDR3 region has 17 residues. As DNA, the CDR3 is TGTGCCAGCAGCTCCCAAAGGACAGGGTTCTCTGGAAACACCATATATTTT. This encodes CASSSQRTGFSGNTIYF.

The genes are TRBV6-2 or TRBV6-3 and TRBJ2-3, with TRBD2 matching over 7 bases. In germline, CDR1 is MNHEY, CDR2 SVGEGT. V dropped 4 bases and J dropped 5; count of bases not matched to a gene: 15. The CDR3 loop spans 17 amino acids. The CDR3 sequence: CASSSLSREVGGDTQYF. The CDR3 DNA sequence: TGTGCCAGCAGTTCCCTCTCACGGGAGGTCGGAGGAGATACGCAGTATTTT.

The CDR3 is CAISESEFHTIYF. The CDR3 DNA reads as TGTGCCATCAGTGAGTCCGAGTTCCACACCATATATTTT. The chain links TRBV10-3 to TRBJ1-3; D not certain. This CDR3 has 13 amino acids. Germline V lookup: CDR1 ENHRY, CDR2 SYGVKD. V dropped 0 bases and J dropped 8 bases, with 8 bases sitting between them.

V and J are TRBV27 and TRBJ2-1; TRBD2 aligns across 11 bases. V was clipped by 5 bases and J by 5 bases; unmatched bases: 11. This CDR3 comprises 17 residues. The germline CDR1 and CDR2 sequences are MNHEY and SMNVEV (reference sequence). The CDR3 sequence: CASSQRLAGTSHNEQFF. The CDR3 DNA sequence: TGTGCCAGCAGTCAACGACTAGCGGGGACCTCTCACAATGAGCAGTTCTTC.

The rearrangement joins TRBV5-5 to TRBJ2-7; 10 nucleotides line up with TRBD2. CDR1 and CDR2 (germline): SGHKS, YYEKEE (reference sequence). V lost 0 bases to trimming and J lost 4 bases; unmatched junction nucleotides: 7. This CDR3 is 16 amino acids long. The CDR3 loop reads CASSLGLGLAPYEQYV. The DNA of the CDR3 is TGTGCCAGCAGCTTGGGATTGGGACTAGCGCCTTACGAGCAGTACGTC.

V is TRBV25-1 and J is TRBJ1-2; 8 bases line up with TRBD1. The length of the CDR3 is 12 residues. With 4 bases clipped from V and 5 bases from J, the junction kept 0 bases outside the gene matches. Germline CDR1 is MGHDK and CDR2 is SYGVNS. The DNA for the CDR3 is TGTGCCAGCAGTGGGACAGGGTATGGCTACACCTTC. Translation: CASSGTGYGYTF.

Here the CDR3 DNA reads TGTGCCAGCAGCCCTACTGGCAGGGTCTATGGCTACACCTTC. It translates to CASSPTGRVYGYTF. The V call is TRBV5-4, the J call TRBJ1-2, with D possibly matching TRBD1 (5 bases). The CDR3 covers 14 residues. Trimming pared 4 bases from V and 4 bases from J, leaving 14 bases between. Germline V gene lookup returns CDR1 SGHNT and CDR2 YYREEE (reference sequence). Supplemented by reference TRBV5-4 and TRBJ1-2, the full variable domain reads ETGVTQSPTHLIKTRGQQVTLRCSSQSGHNTVSWYQQALGQGPQFIFQYYREEENGRGNFPPRFSGLQFPNYSSELNVNALELDDSALYLCASSPTGRVYGYTFGSGTRLTVV.

The gene calls are TRBV13 and TRBJ1-2; perhaps TRBD1 as D (6 bases). Germline CDR1 is PRHDT and CDR2 is FYEKMQ (reference sequence). The V gene lost 1 base and the J gene lost 4 bases, with 7 bases spanning the gap. The CDR3 sequence is 13 residues long. CDR3 sequence (DNA): TGTGCCAGCAGCTTAGACAGGGTCTATGGCTACACCTTC. Its protein product is CASSLDRVYGYTF.

This clone was seen only once. CDR3 in amino acids: CASAPRGGLAGVRSDTQYF. The CDR3 nucleotides read TGTGCCAGCGCCCCTCGGGGGGGCCTAGCGGGAGTTCGGTCAGATACGCAGTATTTT. The rearrangement links TRBV27 to TRBJ2-3, with 10 bases identical to TRBD2. Germline CDR1 MNHEY, CDR2 SMNVEV (reference sequence). The V segment lost 8 bases and the J segment 4 bases; nucleotides outside the gene matches: 21. The CDR3 runs to 19 residues.

In this sample, this clone turned up once. This sequence joins TRBV11-3 and TRBJ2-7, with D perhaps TRBD2 (6 bases). Trimming removed 7 bases from V and 0 bases from J, with 19 bases in between. Germline-derived CDR1 and CDR2 are SGHNT and YENEEA. CDR3 length: 16 residues. The CDR3, as DNA: TGTGCCAGCAAACAACCGGGACGGGAGAGCTCCTACGAGCAGTACGTC. Amino acids: CASKQPGRESSYEQYV.